This paragraph covers one T cell receptor (beta chain) sequence. Its antigen is as yet unknown. The data derive from a study of cytomegalovirus exposure and HLA in healthy donors. Study context: Earlier results showed approximately 110 million unique TCR beta sequences derived from about 179 million T cells.

Study-level results: Another analysis was done later, and it associated more than 15,000 TCR beta sequences with HLA alleles at 0.05 false discovery rate. In a later analysis, parvovirus B19, influenza, CMV and Epstein-Barr virus appeared linked to several top co-occurrence clusters.

PCR employed 60 Vbeta and 13 Jbeta primers. Only in-frame clones appear in the TCRdb table, and some are missing; sequencing was by immunoSEQ multiplex PCR. The table has just under 95,000 clones, approximately 84% seen once. The CDR3 runs 12 residues. With 6 bases clipped from V and 5 bases from J, the junction kept 3 bases outside the gene matches. Germline V gives CDR1 MNHEY, CDR2 SVGAGI. This chain links TRBV6-5 with TRBJ1-1, with 7 positions matching TRBD1. The TCR was taken from a woman aged 18 to 35 in good health and CMV-seropositive. The sequenced material came from PBMCs. The CDR3 region has the DNA TGTGCCAGCAGGACAGGGACTACTGAAGCTTTCTTT. Amino acid sequence: CASRTGTTEAFF.